This TCR beta chain was recorded in a study of cytomegalovirus exposure and HLA in healthy donors. Study-wide results and caveats: Further analysis, carried out later, found HLA-associated TCR beta chains more clonally expanded than equally common other chains. Roughly uniform depth of sequencing across donors was assumed in presence/absence analyses. The analysis excluded some indistinguishable V segments, including TRBV6-2 and TRBV6-3.

With 60 Vbeta and 13 Jbeta primers, the PCR was carried out. Profiled with immunoSEQ multiplex PCR; TCRdb holds only in-frame clones, not every one. Of around 91,000 clones listed, about 89% were seen once; the top ten hold 9.2%. Per the germline V gene, CDR1 is MGHRA and CDR2 is YSYEKL. This CDR3 has 15 amino acids. V lost 1 base to trimming and J lost 0 bases, with 9 bases between them. For this clone: Its antigen is not known.

The sample taken for sequencing was PBMCs. This sequence originates from a man aged 25 to 40 in good health and CMV-seropositive. The chain has TRBV4-1 and TRBJ1-1; D not certain. In nucleotides, the CDR3 is TGCGCCAGCAGCCAAGGGACGGGAATGAACACTGAAGCTTTCTTT. Encoded protein: CASSQGTGMNTEAFF.